This T cell receptor (beta chain) was recovered during a study of cytomegalovirus exposure and HLA in healthy donors (dated by TCRdb to about 2017). At the level of the whole study: An earlier analysis of under 600 of the donors reported roughly 270 Gb of sequence data and 117 million unique TCR beta sequences from about 179 million T cells. Typing coverage differed by locus: A, B, C, DRB1 and DQB1 were typed in roughly 620-640 donors, DQA1 in about 500, DPA1 in 606, and DPB1 in 472. Both class I and class II loci were covered by HLA typing, at four-digit resolution. An early release covering approximately 600 HLA-typed donors comprised about 300 gigabases of sequencing data and around 86 million unique TCR sequences. To predict cytomegalovirus infection status, the study combined high-throughput TCR immunosequencing, statistical association of individual TCRs with disease status, and machine learning. Because of strong linkage in the cohort, roughly five DR-DQ haplotypes were treated as single units for association and clustering. Alongside the repertoire data, information on donor age, sex, ethnicity and CMV serostatus was compiled. Every discovery cohort repertoire had been produced on one sequencing platform. The genetic ancestry cluster associated with self-reported Caucasian donors included 81% of the roughly 400 genotyped donors. An earlier analysis of several hundred of the donors used high-throughput TCR beta sequencing to judge whether each TCR beta V gene segment behaved as functional or pseudogenic. Genome-wide SNP genotypes for about three fifths of the roughly 670 donors were used in a later genetic analysis, which treated that subset as a discovery cohort. Using immunosequencing, the study profiled T cell repertoires from around 670 subjects and related those repertoires to cytomegalovirus serostatus. In the later analysis, no new phenotypic data were used to find candidate immune exposures; instead, reliance was placed on TCR beta sequences and their occurrence across donors. In addition to the first cohort of 650 to 800 subjects, a separate validation cohort of 120 different subjects was used. The study aimed to test whether cataloging public T cell receptors could reveal signatures of past pathogen exposure. To study patterns of TCR occurrence, a later analysis re-analyzed previously published TCR beta repertoires from 550 to 800 donors and added high-resolution HLA genotyping. Across around 400 genotyped donors of the cohort, an average of roughly 250,000 unique TCR beta nucleotide sequences per donor were sequenced, and 15% to 20% of those sequences were non-productive. What the authors observed across the whole study: Presence/absence analyses assumed roughly uniform sequencing depth across donors, an assumption that may not hold. In a later analysis, the rate of TCR association differed among HLA loci, with DRB1 alleles having the most associated TCRs and HLA-C alleles having the fewest. V-gene and J-gene trimming of TCR beta chains was associated with a missense DCLRE1C variant in a later genetic analysis, and the association was replicated in an independent cohort. In the study, around 150 TCR beta chains were listed as associated with cytomegalovirus. When HLA alleles, especially DR and DQ, strongly co-occurred, TCR associations were difficult to assign to individual alleles. In a later analysis, around 15,000 TCR beta sequences were associated with specific HLA alleles at a false discovery rate of 0.05. The 87-base-pair reads could not distinguish some IMGT-functional V segments, including TRBV6-2 and TRBV6-3, so those segments were excluded. Most TCR sequences were seen in very few donors, while some public TCRs were found in many individuals. The cohort was sequenced for TCR beta chains only, and without alpha or paired-chain data the features that could be detected were limited. The only immune exposure information available for the cohort was CMV serostatus. A further reported finding was that TCR beta sequences accurately predicted the HLA-A and HLA-B alleles for most subjects in the first cohort. The authors suggested that the approach could potentially be extended to other disease states and immunological phenotypes. Cytomegalovirus status was reported to be diagnosed by the classifier with high specificity and sensitivity in both the original and validation cohorts. HLA typing was unavailable for some donors at each locus, so association tests used only the typed subset. Most CMV-associated TCR beta chains appeared to be HLA-restricted in a later analysis, and the HLA associations seemed to be driven largely by CMV exposure. In vitro tests confirmed that three of the cytomegalovirus-associated TCR beta chains recognize cytomegalovirus antigens. Correlated functional status among segregating V segments might be attributable to linkage disequilibrium, but an unknown experimental factor could not be ruled out. In a later genetic analysis, fewer N-insertions in productive TCRs were reported among donors in an Asian-associated ancestry cluster than the approximately 670-donor mean. Compared with equally common non-associated chains, HLA-associated TCR beta chains in a later analysis were more clonally expanded and had lower generation probabilities. Broadly in line with IMGT annotations, most TCR beta V segments showed up in productive rearrangements about 87% or about 30% of the time in an earlier analysis of 450 to 600 of the donors. A cluster of highly shared sequence variants was judged likely to be a technical artifact of the sequencing pipeline. Because counts were too low, approximately 18 rarely observed V segments, including chromosome 9 orphons, were excluded from the earlier analysis of 587 of the donors. A later analysis reported that several top co-occurrence clusters appeared linked to parvovirus B19, influenza, CMV and Epstein-Barr virus.

The library was built by means of the immunoSEQ multiplex PCR assay. For the multiplex PCR, a mixture combining 60 forward primers for TCR Vbeta segments and 13 reverse primers for TCR Jbeta segments was used. The CDR3 region of rearranged TCR beta genes was amplified from genomic DNA with a multiplex PCR assay. On the Illumina HiSeq System, the amplified TCR beta libraries were sequenced as 87-base-pair reads. The paper's data handling went like this. In a later analysis, 70 million to 95 million unique TCR beta chains were counted across the approximately 620 repertoires, and approximately 9.9 million of these chains were shared by at least two donors. Raw reads were error-corrected and collapsed into unique sequences by a nearest-neighbor algorithm in which closely related sequences were merged to remove PCR and sequencing errors. CDR3 sequences were aligned to IMGT reference sequences to assign V, D and J gene segments. For a sequence to be retained, a match of at least six nucleotides to both a V gene segment and a J gene segment was required. A rearrangement counted as productive if the CDR3 had no stop codons and remained in frame with V and J, and every other rearrangement counted as non-productive. Following IMGT convention, CDR3 was defined as the stretch from the second conserved V-encoded cysteine to the conserved J-encoded phenylalanine. In an earlier analysis of just under 600 of the donors, sequences lacking an unambiguous match to a single V gene segment were excluded. An earlier analysis of several hundred of the donors called V segments functional above 56.7% productive rearrangements and segregating when the between-donor standard deviation exceeded 5%. A statistical classification framework was developed to diagnose cytomegalovirus status using the catalog of TCR beta chain sequences. In a later analysis, V and J genes were assigned by comparing TCR nucleotide sequences against IMGT/GENE-DB human TR gene sequences. A later analysis assigned CDR3 sequences and most-parsimonious VDJ recombination scenarios with the TCRdist pipeline. A later analysis defined each TCR beta chain by its CDR3 amino acid sequence plus V-gene family, and excluded reads lacking a unique V-gene family. A later analysis removed 550 to 700 highly shared, low-generation-probability nucleotide sequences to deal with suspected cross-contamination and a sequencing artifact. In a later analysis, a clonal expansion index was calculated for each public chain from normalized within-repertoire ranks of inferred template counts. A later analysis computed generation probabilities with a VDJ recombination model fitted to out-of-frame rearrangements, and checked the results against IGoR. In a later analysis, hypergeometric tests were used to score TCR-TCR, TCR-HLA and TCR-CMV co-occurrence, with a repertoire-size bias correction applied to TCR pairs. False discovery rates were estimated in a later analysis by permuting HLA or CMV assignments 20 times. In a later analysis, co-occurring TCRs were grouped using DBSCAN, with TCRdist sequence similarity added in when clustering inside HLA-allele-positive subsets. For co-occurrence clustering, repertoires with fewer than 30,000 or more than 120,000 public chains were excluded, along with 5 or 6 repertoires with anomalous nucleotide sharing. This immuneACCESS table, as held by TCRdb, lists in-frame sequences with V and J called but not all clones. Of the missing ones, under half trace to an unresolved V gene in checked studies; the others have no known cause. V and J calls and clone size are copied from that table; D and trimming were computed from the DNA. In all, the sample holds about 72,000 clones, and 65% to 70% of those were seen once. Jointly, the top ten make up roughly 20% of the sample.

The cohort comprised 550 to 700 healthy bone marrow donors. Cohort members were all nominally healthy when sampled, although unrecorded immune exposures were likely present. The donor was CMV seropositive and was included in the group of some 290 seropositive cohort members. A peripheral blood sample was collected from each donor, and TCR beta sequencing was performed on peripheral blood mononuclear cells. The Qiagen DNeasy Blood Extraction Kit was used to extract genomic DNA from the blood cell samples. V sheds 2 bases and J sheds 1 base, leaving 6 bases between their ends. The germline V gene encodes CDR1 MNHEY and CDR2 SVGAGI. The CDR3 runs 14 residues from the cysteine to the phenylalanine. Only CDR3 DNA remains: 42 bases, in frame from the first base. In regard to this clone: This receptor's antigen is unknown. No much larger clone is present one base from it, and per-base qualities are unavailable.

This receptor chain uses TRBV6-5 and TRBJ2-4, with the D gene call left open. This TCR came from a man aged 40-49 years in good health and CMV-seropositive. Sequencing input: PBMCs. The nucleotide sequence reads TGTGCCAGCAGTTACCCCGGGGCCAAAAACATTCAGTACTTC. Translation gives CASSYPGAKNIQYF.